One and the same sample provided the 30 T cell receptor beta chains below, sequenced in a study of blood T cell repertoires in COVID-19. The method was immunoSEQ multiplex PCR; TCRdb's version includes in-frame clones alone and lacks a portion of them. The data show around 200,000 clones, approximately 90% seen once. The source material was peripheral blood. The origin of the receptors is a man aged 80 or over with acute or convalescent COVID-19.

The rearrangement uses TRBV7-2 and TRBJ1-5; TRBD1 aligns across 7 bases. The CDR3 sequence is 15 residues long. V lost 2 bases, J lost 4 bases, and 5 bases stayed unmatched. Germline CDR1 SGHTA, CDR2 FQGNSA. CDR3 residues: CASSLRQGSNQPQHF. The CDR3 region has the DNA TGTGCCAGCAGCTTAAGACAGGGTTCGAATCAGCCCCAGCATTTT.

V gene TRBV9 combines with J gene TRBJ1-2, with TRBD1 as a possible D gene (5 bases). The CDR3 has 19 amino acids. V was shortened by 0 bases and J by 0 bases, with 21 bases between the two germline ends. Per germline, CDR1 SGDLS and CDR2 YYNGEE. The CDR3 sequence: CASSVASGVQAYTNYGYTF. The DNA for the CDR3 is TGTGCCAGCAGCGTAGCCTCGGGGGTTCAGGCTTATACTAACTATGGCTACACCTTC.

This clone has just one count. CDR3 bases: TGTGCCAGCAGCGGCGGACAGGGGGCCTACGAGCAGTACTTC. It is translated as CASSGGQGAYEQYF. V is TRBV5-5 and J is TRBJ2-7, with 10 bases fitting TRBD1. The CDR3 is 14 residues long. V shed 4 bases and J 2 bases; nucleotides not matched to a gene: 3. Germline V gene data show CDR1 as SGHKS and CDR2 as YYEKEE (reference sequence).

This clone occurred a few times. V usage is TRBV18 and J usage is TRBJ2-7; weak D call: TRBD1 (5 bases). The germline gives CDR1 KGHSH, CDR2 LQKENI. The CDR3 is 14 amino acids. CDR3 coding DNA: TGTGCTTCGCAGGACAACTCAAACTCCTACGAGCAGTACTTC. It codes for CASQDNSNSYEQYF.

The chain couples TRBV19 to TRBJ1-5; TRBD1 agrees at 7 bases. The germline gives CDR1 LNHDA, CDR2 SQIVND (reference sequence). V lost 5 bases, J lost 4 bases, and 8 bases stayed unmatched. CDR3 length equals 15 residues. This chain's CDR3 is CASSRDRVLNQPQHF. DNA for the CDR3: TGTGCCAGTAGTCGTGACAGGGTCCTAAATCAGCCCCAGCATTTT.

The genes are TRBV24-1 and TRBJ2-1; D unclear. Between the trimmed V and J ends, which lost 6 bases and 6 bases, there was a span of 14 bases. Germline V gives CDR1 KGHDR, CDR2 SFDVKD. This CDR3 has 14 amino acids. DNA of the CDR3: TGTGCCACCAGTAATGACCCCCTAGTCAATGAGCAGTTCTTC. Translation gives CATSNDPLVNEQFF.

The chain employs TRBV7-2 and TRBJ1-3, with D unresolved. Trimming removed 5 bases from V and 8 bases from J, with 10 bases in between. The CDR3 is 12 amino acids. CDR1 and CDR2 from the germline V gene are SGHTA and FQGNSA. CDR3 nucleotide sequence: TGTGCCAGCAGCGTCTACTTGGACACCATATATTTT. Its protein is CASSVYLDTIYF.

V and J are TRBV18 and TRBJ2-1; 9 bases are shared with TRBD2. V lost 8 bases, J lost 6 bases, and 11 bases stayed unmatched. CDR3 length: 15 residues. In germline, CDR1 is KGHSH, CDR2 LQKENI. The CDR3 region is CASTPVASGANEQFF. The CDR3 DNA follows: TGTGCCAGCACCCCAGTGGCTAGCGGGGCCAATGAGCAGTTCTTC.

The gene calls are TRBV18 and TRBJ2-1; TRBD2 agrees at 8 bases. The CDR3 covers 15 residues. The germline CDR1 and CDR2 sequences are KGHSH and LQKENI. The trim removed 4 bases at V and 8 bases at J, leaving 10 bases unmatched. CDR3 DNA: TGTGCCAGCTCACGAGCGGGGGACGCCTGGGATGAGCAGTTCTTC. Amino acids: CASSRAGDAWDEQFF.

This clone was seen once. The CDR3 loop reads CASSKFDRAGANVLTF. DNA for the CDR3: TGCGCCAGCAGCAAGTTTGACAGGGCTGGGGCCAACGTCCTGACTTTC. The chain links TRBV5-1 to TRBJ2-6; 7 bases are a match to TRBD1. This CDR3 comprises 16 residues. The V segment lost 4 bases and the J segment 2 bases; nucleotides outside the gene matches: 6. Germline values: CDR1 SGHRS, CDR2 YFSETQ. Combining the CDR3 with reference TRBV5-1 and TRBJ2-6 gives the whole variable domain KAGVTQTPRYLIKTRGQQVTLSCSPISGHRSVSWYQQTPGQGLQFLFEYFSETQRNKGNFPGRFSGRQFSNSRSEMNVSTLELGDSALYLCASSKFDRAGANVLTFGAGSRLTVL.

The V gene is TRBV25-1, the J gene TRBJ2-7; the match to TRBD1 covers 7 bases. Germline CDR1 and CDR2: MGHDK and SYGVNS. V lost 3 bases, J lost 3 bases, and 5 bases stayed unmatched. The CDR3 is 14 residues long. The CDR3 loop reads CASSETGLSYEQYF. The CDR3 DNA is TGTGCCAGCAGTGAGACAGGGCTGAGCTACGAGCAGTACTTC.

CDR3 DNA sequence: TGTGCCACCAGTGATAACTTGAGAGATACGCAGTATTTT. Residues: CATSDNLRDTQYF. The genes are TRBV24-1 and TRBJ2-3; no definite D call. Germline assignment: CDR1 KGHDR and CDR2 SFDVKD. CDR3 length: 13 residues. The V end lost 3 bases, the J end lost 5 bases, and 8 bases lay between the germline ends.

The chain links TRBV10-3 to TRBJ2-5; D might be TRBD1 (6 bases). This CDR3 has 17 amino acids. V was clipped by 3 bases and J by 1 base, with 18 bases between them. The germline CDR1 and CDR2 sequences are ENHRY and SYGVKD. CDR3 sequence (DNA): TGTGCCATCAGTGATTCGGACTGGTACAGGGTCCAAGAGACCCAGTACTTC. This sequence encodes CAISDSDWYRVQETQYF.

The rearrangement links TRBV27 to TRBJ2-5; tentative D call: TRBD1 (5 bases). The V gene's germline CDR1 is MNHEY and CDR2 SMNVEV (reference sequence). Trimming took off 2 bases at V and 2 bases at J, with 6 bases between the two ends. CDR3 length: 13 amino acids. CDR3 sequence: CASSLQGQETQYF. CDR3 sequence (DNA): TGTGCCAGCAGTTTACAGGGTCAAGAGACCCAGTACTTC.

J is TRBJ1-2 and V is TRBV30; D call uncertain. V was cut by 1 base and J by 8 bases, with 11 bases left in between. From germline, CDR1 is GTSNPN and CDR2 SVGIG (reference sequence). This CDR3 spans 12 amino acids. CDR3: CAWSDSSRGYTF. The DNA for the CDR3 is TGTGCCTGGAGTGACAGTTCTCGGGGCTACACCTTC.

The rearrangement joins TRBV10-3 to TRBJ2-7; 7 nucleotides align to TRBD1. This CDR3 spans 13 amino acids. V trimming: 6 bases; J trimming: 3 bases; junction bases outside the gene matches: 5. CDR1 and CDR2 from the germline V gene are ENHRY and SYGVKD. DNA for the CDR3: TGTGCCATCAGCCGGGACAGTTACTACGAGCAGTACTTC. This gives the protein CAISRDSYYEQYF.

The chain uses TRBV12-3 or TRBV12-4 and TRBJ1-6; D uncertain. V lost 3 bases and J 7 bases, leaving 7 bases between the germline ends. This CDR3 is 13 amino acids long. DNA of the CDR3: TGTGCCAGCAGTTTCGCCCGGAATTCACCCCTCCACTTT. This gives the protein CASSFARNSPLHF.

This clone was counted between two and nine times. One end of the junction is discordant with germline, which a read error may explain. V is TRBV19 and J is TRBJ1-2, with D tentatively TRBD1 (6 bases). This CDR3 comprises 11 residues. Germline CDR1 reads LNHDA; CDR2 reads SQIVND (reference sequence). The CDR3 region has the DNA TGTGCCAGTAGTTTGGCACGGGACACCTGCTTC. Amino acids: CASSLARDTCF.

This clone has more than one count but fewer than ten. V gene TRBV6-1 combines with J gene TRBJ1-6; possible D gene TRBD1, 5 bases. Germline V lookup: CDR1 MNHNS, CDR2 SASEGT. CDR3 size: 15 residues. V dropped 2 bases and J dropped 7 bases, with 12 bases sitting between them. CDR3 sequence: CASSEWAGGNSPLHF. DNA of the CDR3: TGTGCCAGCAGTGAATGGGCTGGGGGGAATTCACCCCTCCACTTT.

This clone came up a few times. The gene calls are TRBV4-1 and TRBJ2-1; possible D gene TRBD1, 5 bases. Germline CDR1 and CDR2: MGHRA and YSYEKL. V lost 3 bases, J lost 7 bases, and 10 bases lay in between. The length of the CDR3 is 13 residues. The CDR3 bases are TGCGCCAGCAGCCATACAGGAAATAATGAGCAGTTCTTC. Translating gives CASSHTGNNEQFF.

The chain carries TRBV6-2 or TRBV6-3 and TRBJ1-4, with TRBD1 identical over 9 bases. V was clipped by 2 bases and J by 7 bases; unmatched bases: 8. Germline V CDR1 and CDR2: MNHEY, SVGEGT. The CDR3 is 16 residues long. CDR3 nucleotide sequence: TGTGCCAGCAGTTACCGGGGACAGGGATCTTCTGAAAAACTGTTTTTT. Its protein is CASSYRGQGSSEKLFF.

The CDR3 bases are TGTGCCAGTAGCCCTTTCTCCCAGGGGGCGTGGGGAGATACGCAGTATTTT. It codes for CASSPFSQGAWGDTQYF. The genes are TRBV19 and TRBJ2-3; 8 bases align to TRBD1. Germline CDR1 is LNHDA and CDR2 is SQIVND (reference sequence). This CDR3 is built from 17 residues. V was clipped by 6 bases and J by 5 bases; unmatched bases: 16.

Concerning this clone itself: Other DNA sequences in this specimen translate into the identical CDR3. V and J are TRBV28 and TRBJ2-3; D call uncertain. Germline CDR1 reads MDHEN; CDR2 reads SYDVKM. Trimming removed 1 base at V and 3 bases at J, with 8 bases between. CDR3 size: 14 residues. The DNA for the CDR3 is TGTGCCAGCAGTTTATCCCCAGTGACAGATACGCAGTATTTT. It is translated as CASSLSPVTDTQYF.

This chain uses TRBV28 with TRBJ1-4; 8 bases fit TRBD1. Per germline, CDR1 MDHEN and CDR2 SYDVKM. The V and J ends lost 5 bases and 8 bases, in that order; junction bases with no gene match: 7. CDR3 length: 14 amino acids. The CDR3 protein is CASSPTGGREKLFF. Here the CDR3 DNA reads TGTGCCAGCAGTCCAACAGGGGGTAGGGAAAAACTGTTTTTT.

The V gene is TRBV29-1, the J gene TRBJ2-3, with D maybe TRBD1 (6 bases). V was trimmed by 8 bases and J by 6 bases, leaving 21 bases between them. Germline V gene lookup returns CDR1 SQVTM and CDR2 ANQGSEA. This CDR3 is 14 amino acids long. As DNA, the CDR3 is TGCAGCCTGGTCCGGGACACCGTCAGGGATACGCAGTATTTT. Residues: CSLVRDTVRDTQYF.

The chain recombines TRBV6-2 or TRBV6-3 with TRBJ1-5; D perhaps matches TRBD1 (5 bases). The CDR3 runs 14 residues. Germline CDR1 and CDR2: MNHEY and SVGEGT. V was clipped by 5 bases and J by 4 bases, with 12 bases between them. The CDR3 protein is CASSTQGANQPQHF. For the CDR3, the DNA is TGTGCCAGCAGTACTCAGGGTGCTAATCAGCCCCAGCATTTT.

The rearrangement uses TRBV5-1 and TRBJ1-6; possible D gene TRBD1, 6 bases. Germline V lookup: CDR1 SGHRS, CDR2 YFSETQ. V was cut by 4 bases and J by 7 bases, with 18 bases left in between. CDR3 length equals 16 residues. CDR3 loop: CASSEGHEIGNSPLHF. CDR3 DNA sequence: TGCGCCAGCAGCGAGGGACACGAGATAGGGAATTCACCCCTCCACTTT. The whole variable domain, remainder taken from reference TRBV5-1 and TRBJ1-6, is KAGVTQTPRYLIKTRGQQVTLSCSPISGHRSVSWYQQTPGQGLQFLFEYFSETQRNKGNFPGRFSGRQFSNSRSEMNVSTLELGDSALYLCASSEGHEIGNSPLHFGNGTRLTVT.

In DNA, the CDR3 is TGTGCCAGCAGCCAACAGGGAGGCTATAACACTGAAGCTTTCTTT. It is translated as CASSQQGGYNTEAFF. The chain links TRBV14 to TRBJ1-1; maybe TRBD1 (5 bases). CDR1 and CDR2 from the germline V gene are SGHDN and FVKESK. V was cut by 2 bases and J by 2 bases, with 12 bases left in between. This CDR3 is 15 amino acids long.

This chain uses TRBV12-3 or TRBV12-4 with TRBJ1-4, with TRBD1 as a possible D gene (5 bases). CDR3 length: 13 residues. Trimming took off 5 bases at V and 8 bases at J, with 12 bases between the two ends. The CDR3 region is CASSLSGGEKLFF. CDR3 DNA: TGTGCCAGCAGTCTATCGGGGGGGGAAAAACTGTTTTTT.

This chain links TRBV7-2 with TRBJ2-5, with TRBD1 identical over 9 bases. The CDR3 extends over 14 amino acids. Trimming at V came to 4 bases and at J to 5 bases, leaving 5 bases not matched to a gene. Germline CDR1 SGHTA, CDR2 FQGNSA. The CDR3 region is CASSSNRGLETQYF. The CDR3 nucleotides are TGTGCCAGCAGCTCTAACAGGGGGCTGGAGACCCAGTACTTC. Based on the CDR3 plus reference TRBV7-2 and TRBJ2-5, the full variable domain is GAGVSQSPSNKVTEKGKDVELRCDPISGHTALYWYRQSLGQGLEFLIYFQGNSAPDKSGLPSDRFSAERTGGSVSTLTIQRTQQEDSAVYLCASSSNRGLETQYFGPGTRLLVL.